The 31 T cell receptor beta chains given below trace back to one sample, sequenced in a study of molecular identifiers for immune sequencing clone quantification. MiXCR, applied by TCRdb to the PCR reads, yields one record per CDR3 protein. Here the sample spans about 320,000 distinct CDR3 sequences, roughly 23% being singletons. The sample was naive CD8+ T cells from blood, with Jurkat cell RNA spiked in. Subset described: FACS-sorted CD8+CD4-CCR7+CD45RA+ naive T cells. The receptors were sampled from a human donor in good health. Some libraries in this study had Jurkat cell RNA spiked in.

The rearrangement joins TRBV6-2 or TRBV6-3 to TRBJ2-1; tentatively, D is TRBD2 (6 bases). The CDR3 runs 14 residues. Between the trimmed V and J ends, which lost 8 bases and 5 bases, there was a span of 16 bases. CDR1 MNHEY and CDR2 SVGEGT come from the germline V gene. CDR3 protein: CASCPTSQDNEQFF. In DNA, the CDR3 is TGTGCCAGCTGCCCGACTAGTCAGGACAATGAGCAGTTCTTC.

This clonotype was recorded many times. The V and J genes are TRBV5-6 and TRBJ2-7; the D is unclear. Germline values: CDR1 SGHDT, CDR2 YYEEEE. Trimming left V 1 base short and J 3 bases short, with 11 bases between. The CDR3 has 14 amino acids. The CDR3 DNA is TGTGCCAGCAGCTTGCGGACCCTAAACTACGAGCAGTACTTC. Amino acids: CASSLRTLNYEQYF.

The CDR3 is CASSSGTGFHEQYF. CDR3 coding DNA: TGTGCCAGCAGTTCCGGGACAGGGTTCCACGAGCAGTACTTC. The rearrangement uses TRBV5-4 and TRBJ2-7, with 9 bases lining up with TRBD1. Germline-derived CDR1 and CDR2 are SGHNT and YYREEE (reference sequence). V dropped 5 bases and J dropped 5; count of bases not matched to a gene: 8. The CDR3 covers 14 residues.

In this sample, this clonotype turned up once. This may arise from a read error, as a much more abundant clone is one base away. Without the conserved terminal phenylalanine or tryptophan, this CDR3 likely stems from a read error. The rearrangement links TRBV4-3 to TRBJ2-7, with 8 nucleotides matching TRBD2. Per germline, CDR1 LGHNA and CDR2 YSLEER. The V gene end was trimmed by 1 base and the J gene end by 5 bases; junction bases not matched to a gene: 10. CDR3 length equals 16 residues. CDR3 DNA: TGCGCCAGCAGCCAAGCCAGCGGGAGCGGCCTTGACGAGCAGTACATC. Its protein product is CASSQASGSGLDEQYI.

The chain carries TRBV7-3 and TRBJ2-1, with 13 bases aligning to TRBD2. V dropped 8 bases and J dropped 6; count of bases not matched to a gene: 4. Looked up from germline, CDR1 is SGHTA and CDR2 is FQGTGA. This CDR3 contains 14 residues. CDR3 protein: CASQRLAGGNEQFF. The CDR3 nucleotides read TGTGCCAGCCAGAGACTAGCGGGAGGCAATGAGCAGTTCTTC.

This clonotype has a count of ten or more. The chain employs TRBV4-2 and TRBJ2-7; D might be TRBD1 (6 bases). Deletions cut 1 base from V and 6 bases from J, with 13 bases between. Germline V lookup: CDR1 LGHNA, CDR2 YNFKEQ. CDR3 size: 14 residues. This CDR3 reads CASSQADSPGEQYF. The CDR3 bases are TGTGCCAGCAGCCAAGCGGACAGTCCGGGCGAGCAGTACTTC.

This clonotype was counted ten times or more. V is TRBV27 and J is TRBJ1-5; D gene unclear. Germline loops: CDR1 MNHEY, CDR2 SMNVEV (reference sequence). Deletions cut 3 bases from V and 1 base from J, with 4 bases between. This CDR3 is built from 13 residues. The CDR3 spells CASSFMSNQPQHF. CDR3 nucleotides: TGTGCCAGCAGTTTCATGAGCAATCAGCCCCAGCATTTT.

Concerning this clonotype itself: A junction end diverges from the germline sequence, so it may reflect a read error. CDR3 sequence: CTSSLAEGTDTQYF. In DNA form, the CDR3 reads TGTACCAGCAGCTTGGCAGAGGGAACAGATACGCAGTATTTT. The V and J genes are TRBV5-3 and TRBJ2-3, with D possibly being TRBD2 (5 bases). TRBV5-3 is known as an ORF, though its function is uncertain. CDR3 size: 14 residues.

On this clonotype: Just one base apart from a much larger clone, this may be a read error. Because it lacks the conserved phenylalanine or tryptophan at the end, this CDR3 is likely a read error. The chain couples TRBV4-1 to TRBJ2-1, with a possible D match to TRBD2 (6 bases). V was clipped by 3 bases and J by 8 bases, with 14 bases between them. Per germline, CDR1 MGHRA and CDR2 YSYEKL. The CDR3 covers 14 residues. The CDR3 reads CASSHDAGSDEQFL. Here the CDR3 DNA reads TGCGCCAGCAGCCACGATGCGGGGAGCGATGAGCAGTTCTTG.

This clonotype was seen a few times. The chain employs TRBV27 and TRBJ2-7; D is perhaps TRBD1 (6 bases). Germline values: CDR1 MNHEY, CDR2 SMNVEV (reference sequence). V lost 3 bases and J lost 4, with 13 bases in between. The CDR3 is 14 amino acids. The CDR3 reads CASSFIYGQYEQYF. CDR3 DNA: TGTGCCAGCAGTTTCATCTATGGACAGTACGAGCAGTACTTC.

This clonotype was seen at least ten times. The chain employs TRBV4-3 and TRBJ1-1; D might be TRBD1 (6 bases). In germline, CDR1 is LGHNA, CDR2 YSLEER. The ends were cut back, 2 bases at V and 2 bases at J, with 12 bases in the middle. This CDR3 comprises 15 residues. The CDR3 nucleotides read TGCGCCAGCAGCCAACATCAACAGGGTAACACTGAAGCTTTCTTT. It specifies CASSQHQQGNTEAFF.

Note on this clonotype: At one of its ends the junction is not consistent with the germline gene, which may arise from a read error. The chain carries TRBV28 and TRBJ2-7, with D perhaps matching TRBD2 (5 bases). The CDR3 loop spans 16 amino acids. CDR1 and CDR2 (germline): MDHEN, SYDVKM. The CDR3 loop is CACSPTFASLSYEQYF. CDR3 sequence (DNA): TGTGCCTGCAGTCCCACGTTCGCTAGCCTATCCTACGAGCAGTACTTC.

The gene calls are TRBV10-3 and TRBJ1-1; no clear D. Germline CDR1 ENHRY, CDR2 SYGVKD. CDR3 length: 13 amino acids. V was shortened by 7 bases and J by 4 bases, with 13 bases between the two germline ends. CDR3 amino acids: CAITDEVGTEAFF. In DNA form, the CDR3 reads TGTGCCATCACCGATGAGGTGGGCACTGAAGCTTTCTTT.

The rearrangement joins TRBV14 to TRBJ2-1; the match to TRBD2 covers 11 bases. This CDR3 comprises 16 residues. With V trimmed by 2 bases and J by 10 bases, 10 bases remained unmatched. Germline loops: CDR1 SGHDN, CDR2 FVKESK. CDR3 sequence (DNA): TGTGCCAGCAGCCAAAACGAGTTAGCGGGAGGGAAGGAGCAGTTCTTC. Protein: CASSQNELAGGKEQFF.

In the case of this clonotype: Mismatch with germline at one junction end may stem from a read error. The DNA for the CDR3 is TGTGCCAGCAGTTCCGAGGGCACAGATACGCAGGATTTT. Protein sequence: CASSSEGTDTQDF. This rearrangement joins TRBV28 to TRBJ2-3; perhaps TRBD2 as D (5 bases). This CDR3 comprises 13 residues. Germline CDR1 and CDR2: MDHEN and SYDVKM.

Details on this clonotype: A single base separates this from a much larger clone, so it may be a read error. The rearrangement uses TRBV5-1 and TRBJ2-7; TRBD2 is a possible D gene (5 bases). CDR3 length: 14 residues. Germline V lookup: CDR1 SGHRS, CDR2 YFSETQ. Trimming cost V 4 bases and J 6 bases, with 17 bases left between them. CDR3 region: CASSVVGDNCEQYF. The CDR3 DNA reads TGCGCCAGCAGCGTGGTCGGGGATAATTGCGAGCAGTACTTC.

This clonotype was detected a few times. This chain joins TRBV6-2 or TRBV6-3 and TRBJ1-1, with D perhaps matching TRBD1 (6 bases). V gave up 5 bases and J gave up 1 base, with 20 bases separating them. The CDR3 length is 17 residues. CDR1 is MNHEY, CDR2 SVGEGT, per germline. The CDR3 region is CASSPSGGWFGNTEAFF. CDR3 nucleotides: TGTGCCAGCAGTCCCTCCGGGGGCTGGTTTGGGAACACTGAAGCTTTCTTT.

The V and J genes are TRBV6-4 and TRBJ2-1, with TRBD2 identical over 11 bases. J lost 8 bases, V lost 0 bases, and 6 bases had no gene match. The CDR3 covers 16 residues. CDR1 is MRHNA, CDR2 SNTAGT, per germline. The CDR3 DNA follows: TGTGCCAGCAGTGACTCGGCACTAGCGGGGGTGGATGAGCAGTTCTTC. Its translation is CASSDSALAGVDEQFF.

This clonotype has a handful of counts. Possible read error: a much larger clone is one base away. CDR3 residues: CASTRAGLESTDTQYF. CDR3 DNA sequence: TGTGCCAGCACTAGGGCAGGATTGGAAAGCACAGATACGCAGTATTTT. The rearrangement links TRBV7-9 to TRBJ2-3, with D unresolved. Germline CDR1 is SEHNR and CDR2 is FQNEAQ (reference sequence). This CDR3 region has 16 residues. Trimming stripped 7 bases from V and 0 bases from J, with 17 bases between.

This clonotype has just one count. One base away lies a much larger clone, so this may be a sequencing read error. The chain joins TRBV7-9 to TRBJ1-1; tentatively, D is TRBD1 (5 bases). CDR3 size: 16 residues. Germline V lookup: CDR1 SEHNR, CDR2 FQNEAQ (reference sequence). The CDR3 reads CGSSLRQGEMNTEAFF. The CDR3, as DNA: TGTGGCAGCAGCTTACGGCAGGGAGAAATGAACACTGAAGCTTTCTTT.

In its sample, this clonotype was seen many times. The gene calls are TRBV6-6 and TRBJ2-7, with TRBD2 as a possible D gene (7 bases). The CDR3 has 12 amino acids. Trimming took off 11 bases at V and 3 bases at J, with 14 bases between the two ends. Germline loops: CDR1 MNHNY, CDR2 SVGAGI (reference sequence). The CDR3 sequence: CALGGDNYEQYF. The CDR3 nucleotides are TGTGCCTTAGGGGGGGATAACTACGAGCAGTACTTC.

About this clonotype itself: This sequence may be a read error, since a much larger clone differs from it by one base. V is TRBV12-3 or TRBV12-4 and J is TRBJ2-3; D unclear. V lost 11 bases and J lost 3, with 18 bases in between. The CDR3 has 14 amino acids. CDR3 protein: CAVPSRPVTDTQYF. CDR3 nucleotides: TGTGCCGTACCGTCCAGACCCGTGACAGATACGCAGTATTTT.

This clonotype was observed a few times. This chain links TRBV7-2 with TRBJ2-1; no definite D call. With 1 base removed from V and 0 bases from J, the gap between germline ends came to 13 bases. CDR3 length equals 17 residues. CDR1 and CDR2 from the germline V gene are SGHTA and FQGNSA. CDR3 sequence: CASSLGLGRSSYNEQFF. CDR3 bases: TGTGCCAGCAGCTTAGGACTCGGTCGGAGCTCCTACAATGAGCAGTTCTTC.

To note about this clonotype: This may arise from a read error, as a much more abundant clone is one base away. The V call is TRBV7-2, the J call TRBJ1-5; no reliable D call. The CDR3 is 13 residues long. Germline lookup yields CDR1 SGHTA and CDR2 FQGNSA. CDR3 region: CASSSAGGQPQRF. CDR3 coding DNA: TGTGCCAGCAGCTCTGCAGGAGGTCAGCCCCAGCGTTTT.

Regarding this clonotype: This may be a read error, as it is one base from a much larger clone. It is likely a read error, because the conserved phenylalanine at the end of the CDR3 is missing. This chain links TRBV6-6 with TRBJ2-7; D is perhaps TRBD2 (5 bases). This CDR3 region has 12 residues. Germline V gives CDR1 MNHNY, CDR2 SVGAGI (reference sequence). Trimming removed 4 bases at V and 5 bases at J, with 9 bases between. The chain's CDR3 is CASSFGVHEQYL. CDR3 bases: TGTGCCAGCAGTTTCGGGGTCCACGAGCAGTACCTC.

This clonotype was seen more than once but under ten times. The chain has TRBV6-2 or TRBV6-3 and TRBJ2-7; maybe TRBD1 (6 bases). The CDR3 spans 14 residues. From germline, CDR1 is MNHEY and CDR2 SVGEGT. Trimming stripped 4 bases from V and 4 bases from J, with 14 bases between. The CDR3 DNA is TGTGCCAGCAGTTCCGTGACAGGCAGTTACGAGCAGTACTTC. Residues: CASSSVTGSYEQYF.

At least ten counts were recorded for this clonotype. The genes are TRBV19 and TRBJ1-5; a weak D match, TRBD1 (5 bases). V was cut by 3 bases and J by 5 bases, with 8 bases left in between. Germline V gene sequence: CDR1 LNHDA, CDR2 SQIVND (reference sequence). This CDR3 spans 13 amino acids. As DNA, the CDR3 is TGTGCCAGTAGTATGGGGGGGGATCAGCCCCAGCATTTT. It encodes CASSMGGDQPQHF.

The CDR3 DNA reads as TGTGCCAGCAGTGCGGCTGGGGATAGCAATCAGCCCCAGCATTTT. It yields the protein CASSAAGDSNQPQHF. The chain has TRBV12-3 or TRBV12-4 and TRBJ1-5, with D unresolved. The CDR3 consists of 15 residues. The germline V and J ends were trimmed by 5 bases and 0 bases, with 11 bases remaining between them.

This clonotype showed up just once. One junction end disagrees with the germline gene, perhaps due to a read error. CDR3 DNA: TGCAGTACTAGAGATGGACTGAACACCGGGGAGCTGTTTTTT. This codes for CSTRDGLNTGELFF. The genes are TRBV20-1 and TRBJ2-2; D might be TRBD2 (5 bases). The germline gives CDR1 DFQATT, CDR2 SNEGSKA (reference sequence). This CDR3 has 14 residues.

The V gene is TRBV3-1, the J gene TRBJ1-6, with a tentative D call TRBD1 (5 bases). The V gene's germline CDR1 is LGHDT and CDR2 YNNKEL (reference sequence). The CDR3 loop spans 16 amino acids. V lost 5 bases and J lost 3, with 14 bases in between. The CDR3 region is CASSEGTRVYNSPLHF. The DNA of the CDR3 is TGTGCCAGCAGCGAAGGGACGAGGGTCTATAATTCACCCCTCCACTTT. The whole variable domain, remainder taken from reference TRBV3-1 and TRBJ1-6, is DTAVSQTPKYLVTQMGNDKSIKCEQNLGHDTMYWYKQDSKKFLKIMFSYNNKELIINETVPNRFSPKSPDKAHLNLHINSLELGDSAVYFCASSEGTRVYNSPLHFGNGTRLTVT.

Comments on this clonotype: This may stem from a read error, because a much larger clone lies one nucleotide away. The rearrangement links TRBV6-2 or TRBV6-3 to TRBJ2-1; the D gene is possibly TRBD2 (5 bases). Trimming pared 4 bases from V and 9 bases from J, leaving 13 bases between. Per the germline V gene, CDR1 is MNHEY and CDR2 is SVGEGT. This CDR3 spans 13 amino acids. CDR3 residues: CASSSLRGSEQFF. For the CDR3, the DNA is TGTGCCAGCAGTTCCCTCCGGGGTAGTGAGCAGTTCTTC.